Below, one T cell receptor (beta chain) is given with its context. Its antigen is currently not known. Base qualities are not provided; no much larger clone lies one nucleotide away. The CDR3 regions of human TCRbeta chains were subjected to immunosequencing. Per the original workflow: Repertoire TCRs were checked for matches against a reference library of SARS-CoV-2-specific TCRs that had been generated using the MIRA antigen-specificity platform. Breadth was defined as the fraction of unique TCRs that were SARS-CoV-2-associated. Depth was defined as the fraction of total T cells that were SARS-CoV-2-associated. Each spike-specific TCR was assigned to its reactive spike region and to a CD4 or CD8 class using the MIRA data. Log10-transformed breadth and depth values were compared by one-way ANOVA with Sidak's multiple comparisons tests. This is the immuneACCESS table as TCRdb keeps it, with only in-frame sequences that have V and J called. A part of the clones is gone; compared with another copy, unresolved V genes explain less than half, and the rest is unexplained. V, J and clone size are taken as reported in that table, and D and trimming were inferred from the DNA itself. The sample table lists about 150,000 clones, 85% to 95% of them with a count of one. The ten largest clones represent 1.1% to 1.5% of the sample.

The data stem from a study of T cell responses to AZD1222 COVID-19 vaccine (dated by TCRdb to the early 2020s). Study-wide context: AZD1222 recipients given second doses at about 4 weeks or at about 12 weeks were pooled, since spike-specific TCR depth and breadth were not found to differ between the two schedules. TCR sequencing covered some 240 trial participants: 207 given two doses of AZD1222 and 26 given two doses of MenACWY control vaccine. Trial participants were enrolled by age into 18-55, 56-69 and 70-plus year subgroups, with approximately 160, 26 and 62 TCR-sequenced participants respectively.

The sample's time point label, in plain terms: baseline before first vaccination. Vaccinee samples came from UK trials COV001 and COV002, including a single-blind randomized controlled phase 2/3 trial of AZD1222 (ChAdOx1 nCoV-19) in healthy adults. For TCRbeta chain sequencing, PBMC samples from trial participants were taken at day 0 and at day 28 after the second dose. V ends up 6 bases short and J 5 bases short, with an unmatched junction base count of 11. CDR1 and CDR2 were assigned from the germline V gene as KGHSH and LQKENI. There are 16 amino acids in the CDR3, from cysteine to phenylalanine inclusive. CDR3 DNA only is kept here, 48 bases in frame from base 1. What the research found in general, with its limitations: Epitopes outside the regions mutated in the B.1.351 and B.1.1.7 variants were reportedly recognized by nearly half of the unique spike-specific TCRs. Because no day 14 peak-response samples were available, the repertoires could be characterized only after the peak T cell response. The vaccine-associated CD4 TCRs covered the entire spike protein, and the dominant responses fell in regions 160-218 and 743-854. Conclusions about previously exposed vaccinees are limited, since just five to seven AZD1222 recipients were seropositive for SARS-CoV-2 at baseline. In the small 56-69-year group, the increase in depth fell short of significance, most likely because of low power. Participants were mostly white British and included more females than males, and it was suggested by the authors that clonal diversity may have been underestimated. A significant rise in spike-specific TCR breadth and depth was observed after two AZD1222 doses relative to day 0 and relative to MenACWY recipients.

This chain joins TRBV18 to TRBJ2-1; the junction holds 9 bases that match TRBD2. The receptor's source is an adult in good health. The sequenced sample was peripheral blood, obtained on day 0 of AZD1222 vaccination. Read as DNA, the sequence is TGTGCCAGCTCCCTACAAAACGGACTAGCGAACAATGAGCAGTTCTTC. Translated, it reads CASSLQNGLANNEQFF.